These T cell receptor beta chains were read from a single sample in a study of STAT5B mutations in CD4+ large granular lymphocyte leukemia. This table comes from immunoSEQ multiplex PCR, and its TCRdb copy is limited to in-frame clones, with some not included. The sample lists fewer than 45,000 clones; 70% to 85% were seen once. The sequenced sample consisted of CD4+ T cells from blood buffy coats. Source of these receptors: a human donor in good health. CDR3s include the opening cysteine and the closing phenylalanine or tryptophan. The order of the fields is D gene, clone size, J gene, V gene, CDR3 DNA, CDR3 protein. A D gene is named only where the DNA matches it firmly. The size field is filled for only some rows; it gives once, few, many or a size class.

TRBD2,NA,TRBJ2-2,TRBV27,TGTGCCACCAGGTATAGCGGGGGAGGCACCGGGGAGCTGTTTTTT,CATRYSGGGTGELFF
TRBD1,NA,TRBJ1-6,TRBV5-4,TGTGCCAGCAGCTTGGCCGGACAGGGGTCTTCACCCCTCCACTTT,CASSLAGQGSSPLHF
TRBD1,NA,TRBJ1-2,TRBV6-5,TGTGCCAGCAGTTCGGACAGGGCAGTGGGCTACACCTTC,CASSSDRAVGYTF
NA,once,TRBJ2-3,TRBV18,TGTGCCAGCTCACCGGGAAGTACAGATACGCAGTATTTT,CASSPGSTDTQYF
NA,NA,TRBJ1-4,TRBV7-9,TGTGCCAGCAGCCCCGGCGGTAGACCAACTAATGAAAAACTGTTTTTT,CASSPGGRPTNEKLFF
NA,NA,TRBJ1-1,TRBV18,TGTGCCAGCTCACCTCTTCAGGGGAACACTGAAGCTTTCTTT,CASSPLQGNTEAFF
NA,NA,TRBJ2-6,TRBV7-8,TGTGCCAGCAGCCTGATTTCCTCTGGGGCCAACGTCCTGACTTTC,CASSLISSGANVLTF
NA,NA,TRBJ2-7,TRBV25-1,TGTGCCAGCAGTGAGCCCGTGAGAGTCAGGGCCTCCTACGAGCAGTACTTC,CASSEPVRVRASYEQYF
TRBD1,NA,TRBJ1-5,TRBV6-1,TGTGCCAGCACACGACAGGGTGGAAATCAGCCCCAGCATTTT,CASTRQGGNQPQHF
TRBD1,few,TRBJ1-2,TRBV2,TGTGCCAGCAGGGCGGGACAGATACCTTCTGGCTACACCTTC,CASRAGQIPSGYTF
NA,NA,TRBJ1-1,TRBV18,TGTGCAGCCACGGAGGGAGAAATGAACACTGAAGCTTTCTTT,CAATEGEMNTEAFF
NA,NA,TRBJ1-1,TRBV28,TGTGCCAGCAGTTTATCATCGGGGAGAGGGGAAGCTTTCTTT,CASSLSSGRGEAFF
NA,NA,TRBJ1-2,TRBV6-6,TGTGCCAGCAGACTACAAGCTAACTATGGCTACACCTTC,CASRLQANYGYTF
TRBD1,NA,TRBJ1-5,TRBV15,TGTGCCACCAGCAGAGAACAGGGGGGAAGCAATCAGCCCCAGCATTTT,CATSREQGGSNQPQHF
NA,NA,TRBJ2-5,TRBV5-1,TGCGCCAGCAGCTTGGGCAGGGAAGAGACCCAGTACTTC,CASSLGREETQYF
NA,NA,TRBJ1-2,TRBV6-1,TGTGCCAGCAGTGAAGTGGGCTATGGCTACACCTTC,CASSEVGYGYTF
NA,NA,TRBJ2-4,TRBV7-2,TGTGCCAGCAGCTTAGTCACAGGAGCCAAAAACATTCAGTACTTC,CASSLVTGAKNIQYF
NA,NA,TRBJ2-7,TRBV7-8,TGTGCCAGCAGCTTAGAGGATTGGGGATCCTACGAGCAGTACTTC,CASSLEDWGSYEQYF
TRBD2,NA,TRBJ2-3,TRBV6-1,TGTGCCAGCAGTAAACAACCGGGGGGGAAAGATACGCAGTATTTT,CASSKQPGGKDTQYF
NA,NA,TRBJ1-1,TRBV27,TGTGCCAGCAGTCGCGCTCTGGGGGCGCAGACTGAAGCTTTCTTT,CASSRALGAQTEAFF
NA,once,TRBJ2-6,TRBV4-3,TGCGCCAGCAGGAAGGGCCACGATTCCGGGGCCAACGTCCTGACTTTC,CASRKGHDSGANVLTF
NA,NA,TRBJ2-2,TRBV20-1,TGCAGTGCCCTAGGGACCGGGGAGCTGTTTTTT,CSALGTGELFF
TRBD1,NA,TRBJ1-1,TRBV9,TGTGCCAGCAGCGTAGCGGGACAGCCCGGTGAAGCTTTCTTT,CASSVAGQPGEAFF
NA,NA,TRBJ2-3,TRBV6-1,TGTGCCAGCAGTGAAGCGCAGGCGAACACAGATACGCAGTATTTT,CASSEAQANTDTQYF
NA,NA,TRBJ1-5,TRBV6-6,TGTGCCAGCAGTATCAACAGGGCTCCGAAACAGCCCCAGCATTTT,CASSINRAPKQPQHF
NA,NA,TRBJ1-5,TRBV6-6,TGTGCCAGCACTAACGGGGTCCGAAGCAATCAGCCCCAGCATTTT,CASTNGVRSNQPQHF
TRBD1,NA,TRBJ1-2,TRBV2,TGTGCCAGCACTTTGACAGGGAACTATGGCTACACCTTC,CASTLTGNYGYTF
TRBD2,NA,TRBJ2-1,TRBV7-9,TGTGCCAGCAGCCCCGGACTAGCGTCAGGGTACAATGAGCAGTTCTTC,CASSPGLASGYNEQFF
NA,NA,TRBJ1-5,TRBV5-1,TGCGCCAGCAGCTTGGTTTCGGATAGCAATCAGCCCCAGCATTTT,CASSLVSDSNQPQHF
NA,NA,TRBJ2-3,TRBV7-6,TGTGCCAGCAGCTTAGACCTAAGGGATACGCAGTATTTT,CASSLDLRDTQYF
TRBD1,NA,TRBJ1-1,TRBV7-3,TGTGCCAGCAGCCTCTCAGGGGGACTGAACACTGAAGCTTTCTTT,CASSLSGGLNTEAFF
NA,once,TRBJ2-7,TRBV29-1,TGCAGCGTTGAGGACACTACGAGCGACGAGCAGTACTTC,CSVEDTTSDEQYF
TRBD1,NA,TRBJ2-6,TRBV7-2,TGTGCCAGCAGCTTTAACGGACAGGGAGGGGCCAACGTCCTGACTTTC,CASSFNGQGGANVLTF
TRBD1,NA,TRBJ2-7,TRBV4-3,TGCGCCAGCAGCCGAGCCGGGACAGGGGTCAACGAGCAGTACTTC,CASSRAGTGVNEQYF
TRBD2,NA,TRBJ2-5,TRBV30,TGTGCCTGGAATGCGGGGGGGGAGACCCAGTACTTC,CAWNAGGETQYF
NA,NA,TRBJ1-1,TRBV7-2,TGTGCCAGCAGCTTAGGAGGGGGGAACACTGAAGCTTTCTTT,CASSLGGGNTEAFF
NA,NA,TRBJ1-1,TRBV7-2,TGTGCCAGCAGCTTAGAAACTACCAGACCCCGGACTGAAGCTTTCTTT,CASSLETTRPRTEAFF
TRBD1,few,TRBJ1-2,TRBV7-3,TGTGCCAGCAGCTCCAACCCAGGGACAGAAGTCTATGGCTACACCTTC,CASSSNPGTEVYGYTF
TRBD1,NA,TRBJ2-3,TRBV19,TGTGCCAGTAGTATAGTAGGGGGCTTAGATACGCAGTATTTT,CASSIVGGLDTQYF
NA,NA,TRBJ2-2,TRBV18,TGTGCCAGCTCACCAAGGGCGGACTCGAACACCGGGGAGCTGTTTTTT,CASSPRADSNTGELFF
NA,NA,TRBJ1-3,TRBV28,TGTGCCAGCAGTTTACCCTACAGTTCTGGAAACACCATATATTTT,CASSLPYSSGNTIYF